The 18 T cell receptor beta chains listed next were all sequenced from one sample in a study of blood T cells in healthy people across ages. For the second PCR, which ran for about 6 to 12 cycles, a sample-barcoded 5' primer and a J-beta primer mix were used. TCRdb re-called the 5' RACE reads with MiXCR, one entry per CDR3 protein. The sample has over 1,200,000 distinct CDR3 sequences, approximately 63% seen once; the top ten hold 5% to 7%. The sample comprised blood. The receptors come from a man younger than 30 in good health.

The J gene is TRBJ2-4, the V gene TRBV6-8, with TRBD1 matching 11 bases. The J call may be mistaken, given a closer DNA end match to TRBJ2-7. The V gene's germline CDR1 is MNHGY and CDR2 SAAAGT. The CDR3 consists of 15 residues. CDR3 residues: CASSCVGTGGYEQYF. Written as DNA, the CDR3 is TGTGCCAGCAGCTGCGTCGGGACAGGGGGCTACGAGCAGTACTTC.

V gene TRBV3-1 combines with J gene TRBJ2-5, with D uncertain. V lost 4 bases, J lost 2 bases, and 14 bases lay in between. The germline V gene has CDR1 LGHDT and CDR2 YNNKEL (reference sequence). This CDR3 has 15 residues. The CDR3 region has the DNA TGTGCCAGCAGCCCTCCTTTAGTCGGGCAAGAGACCCAGTACTTC. Translation gives CASSPPLVGQETQYF.

Only a few counts were recorded for this clonotype. This chain connects TRBV29-1 to TRBJ1-2; 8 nucleotides line up with TRBD1. Trimming took 0 bases from V and 6 from J; bases not matched to a gene: 15. This CDR3 has 17 amino acids. CDR1 and CDR2 (germline): SQVTM, ANQGSEA. The CDR3 sequence is CSVEDQPGGSYEDGYTF. CDR3 bases: TGCAGCGTTGAAGATCAGCCAGGGGGCAGCTACGAGGATGGCTACACCTTC. Full variable domain (outside the CDR3, taken from reference TRBV29-1 and TRBJ1-2): SAVISQKPSRDICQRGTSLTIQCQVDSQVTMMFWYRQQPGQSLTLIATANQGSEATYESGFVIDKFPISRPNLTFSTLTVSNMSPEDSSIYLCSVEDQPGGSYEDGYTFGSGTRLTVV.

The J gene is TRBJ1-2, the V gene TRBV6-6; D unresolved. Germline V gene lookup returns CDR1 MNHNY and CDR2 SVGAGI (reference sequence). CDR3 size: 12 residues. The V end was cut by 7 bases, the J end by 7 bases, with 13 bases between. CDR3 sequence: CASKRTERGYTF. The CDR3, as DNA: TGTGCCAGCAAACGCACAGAGCGTGGCTACACCTTC.

This rearrangement joins TRBV5-5 to TRBJ2-3; 10 bases map to TRBD2. CDR1 and CDR2 (germline): SGHKS, YYEKEE (reference sequence). The CDR3 length is 17 residues. Unmatched junction bases numbered 11, after V lost 4 bases and J lost 3 bases. As DNA, the CDR3 is TGTGCCAGCAGCCTCAGCCGGGGGACTAGCGTGACAGATACGCAGTATTTT. The encoded protein is CASSLSRGTSVTDTQYF.

The gene calls are TRBV29-1 and TRBJ2-4; D unresolved. This CDR3 has 13 amino acids. CDR1 is SQVTM, CDR2 ANQGSEA, per germline. The V gene lost 7 bases and the J gene lost 2 bases, with 12 bases spanning the gap. The DNA of the CDR3 is TGCAGCGCCCGAATGTCGACCAAAAACATTCAGTACTTC. As protein: CSARMSTKNIQYF.

This clonotype has only a few counts. The rearrangement uses TRBV12-3 or TRBV12-4 and TRBJ2-1; 7 nucleotides match TRBD1. J lost 12 bases, V lost 6 bases, and 5 bases had no gene match. This CDR3 contains 11 residues. The CDR3 DNA sequence: TGTGCCAGCAGAGAGGGACAGTGGCAGTTCTTC. It encodes CASREGQWQFF.

The chain employs TRBV3-1 and TRBJ2-1; 9 bases are a match to TRBD2. The CDR3 covers 15 residues. Germline V CDR1 and CDR2: LGHDT, YNNKEL (reference sequence). The ends lost 1 base at V and 8 bases at J; junction bases unmatched: 6. CDR3: CASSQGISGGYEQFF. Written as DNA, the CDR3 is TGTGCCAGCAGCCAAGGGATTAGCGGGGGCTATGAGCAGTTCTTC.

This chain uses TRBV28 with TRBJ2-3; no clear D. Looked up from germline, CDR1 is MDHEN and CDR2 is SYDVKM. CDR3 length equals 13 residues. The germline V and J ends were trimmed by 6 bases and 10 bases, with 17 bases remaining between them. Written as DNA, the CDR3 is TGTGCCAGCAGGACATCAAGGGCCCCCTCGCAGTATTTT. Translated, it gives CASRTSRAPSQYF.

V and J are TRBV12-3 or TRBV12-4 and TRBJ2-7; D is ambiguous. Trimming stripped 2 bases from V and 1 base from J, with 6 bases between. This CDR3 is 13 amino acids long. CDR3 region: CASSLRPSYEQYF. DNA of the CDR3: TGTGCCAGCAGTTTACGCCCTTCCTACGAGCAGTACTTC.

This clonotype was found a few times. The chain employs TRBV5-1 and TRBJ1-1; tentative D call: TRBD1 (5 bases). Trimming took off 0 bases at V and 3 bases at J, with 12 bases between the two ends. There are 15 residues in the CDR3. CDR1 SGHRS and CDR2 YFSETQ come from the germline V gene. The CDR3 here is CASSLGGSMDTEAFF. In nucleotides, the CDR3 is TGCGCCAGCAGCTTGGGGGGGTCAATGGACACTGAAGCTTTCTTT.

This chain connects TRBV20-1 to TRBJ1-1; D unclear. The CDR3 consists of 13 residues. Between the trimmed V and J ends, which lost 5 bases and 0 bases, there was a span of 10 bases. The V gene's germline CDR1 is DFQATT and CDR2 SNEGSKA (reference sequence). The CDR3 spells CSASRGMNTEAFF. CDR3 in DNA: TGCAGTGCTTCCAGAGGGATGAACACTGAAGCTTTCTTT.

This clonotype appeared a single time. The V gene is TRBV25-1, the J gene TRBJ2-1; 12 bases align to TRBD1. Per the germline V gene, CDR1 is MGHDK and CDR2 is SYGVNS. This CDR3 region has 16 residues. After removal of 1 base from V and 9 bases from J, the junction contained 7 bases not matched to a gene. CDR3 sequence (DNA): TGTGCCAGCAGTGAATCAGGGACAGGGGGCTCGGGTGAGCAGTTCTTC. Its protein is CASSESGTGGSGEQFF.

This rearrangement joins TRBV7-6 to TRBJ2-4; possibly TRBD2 for D (5 bases). The J call is uncertain, as TRBJ2-7 better fits the DNA end. CDR1 is SGHVS, CDR2 FNYEAQ, per germline. The CDR3 spans 14 residues. This CDR3 reads CASSVEADPYEQYF. The CDR3 bases are TGTGCCAGCAGCGTGGAGGCGGACCCCTACGAGCAGTACTTC.

V usage is TRBV12-3 or TRBV12-4 and J usage is TRBJ1-4; D unclear. This CDR3 contains 12 residues. V lost 8 bases, J lost 11 bases, and 15 bases lay in between. The CDR3 DNA follows: TGTGCCAGCGGGAGAGAGAGGAGGAAACTGTTTTTT. Protein product: CASGRERRKLFF.

This clonotype has a count of ten or more. This chain links TRBV9 with TRBJ2-3; D not resolved. The germline gives CDR1 SGDLS, CDR2 YYNGEE. V was shortened by 1 base and J by 0 bases, with 3 bases between the two germline ends. This CDR3 region has 13 residues. The CDR3 protein is CASSVPSTDTQYF. For the CDR3, the DNA is TGTGCCAGCAGCGTACCGAGCACAGATACGCAGTATTTT. The full variable domain, in which reference TRBV9 and TRBJ2-3 provide the parts outside the CDR3, is DSGVTQTPKHLITATGQRVTLRCSPRSGDLSVYWYQQSLDQGLQFLIQYYNGEERAKGNILERFSAQQFPDLHSELNLSSLELGDSALYFCASSVPSTDTQYFGPGTRLTVL.

This chain uses TRBV21-1 with TRBJ1-5. TRBV21-1 is designated a pseudogene. The CDR3 has 13 amino acids. CDR3 sequence: CASSKEISQPQHF. Here the CDR3 DNA reads TGTGCCAGCAGCAAAGAAATAAGTCAGCCCCAGCATTTT.

The V and J genes are TRBV5-1 and TRBJ2-2; 8 nucleotides line up with TRBD2. Germline V lookup: CDR1 SGHRS, CDR2 YFSETQ. The J segment lost 4 bases and the V segment lost 2 bases, leaving 1 base of the junction unmatched. The CDR3 has 14 residues. The CDR3 region is CASSLLAATGELFF. The CDR3 coding sequence is TGCGCCAGCAGCTTACTAGCGGCCACCGGGGAGCTGTTTTTT.